A selection of T cell receptor beta chains follows, all from one sample in a study of T cells in Graves' hyperthyroidism and ophthalmopathy. Each CDR3 protein gets one entry after TCRdb re-called the multiplex PCR reads with MiXCR. The sample yields around 350,000 distinct CDR3 sequences, under 20% seen once. Sequenced material: blood. The receptors derive from a woman aged 18-35 years with Graves' hyperthyroidism. Both conserved end residues are part of each CDR3. A D gene is named only where the DNA matches it firmly. A clone size is listed for some rows: how often the clone was seen (once, few, many), or a class if it is expanded.

many | NA | TRBJ2-7 | TRBV20-1 | CSARDDMYEQYF | TGCAGTGCTAGGGACGACATGTACGAGCAGTACTTC
NA | NA | TRBJ2-6 | TRBV5-1 | CASSLERPEGANVLTF | TGCGCCAGCAGCTTGGAACGGCCGGAAGGGGCCAACGTCCTGACTTTC
many | NA | TRBJ2-5 | TRBV7-9 | CASGNKETQYF | TGTGCCAGCGGAAACAAAGAGACCCAGTACTTC
many | TRBD1 | TRBJ2-5 | TRBV11-3 | CASSLGTGGDRETQYF | TGTGCCAGCAGCTTAGGGACAGGGGGCGACCGGGAGACCCAGTACTTC
many | NA | TRBJ1-2 | TRBV4-2 | CASSQGTHWNYGYTF | TGTGCCAGCAGCCAAGGGACTCACTGGAACTATGGCTACACCTTC
many | NA | TRBJ1-5 | TRBV12-3/TRBV12-4 | CASSPRVRQPQHF | TGTGCCAGCAGCCCCAGGGTGAGGCAGCCCCAGCATTTT
few | NA | TRBJ1-6 | TRBV7-8 | CASSPTDRGNSPLHF | TGTGCCAGCAGCCCGACAGACCGGGGGAATTCACCCCTCCACTTT
many | NA | TRBJ1-2 | TRBV20-1 | CSAAEPRGYGYTF | TGCAGTGCTGCAGAGCCCCGAGGGTATGGCTACACCTTC
NA | TRBD2 | TRBJ2-5 | TRBV4-1 | CASSQDFGTSGGYQETQYF | TGCGCCAGCAGCCAAGATTTCGGGACTAGCGGGGGGTACCAAGAGACCCAGTACTTC
many | NA | TRBJ1-1 | TRBV5-8 | CASSLIRGNTEAFF | TGTGCCAGCAGCCTCATAAGGGGGAACACTGAAGCTTTCTTT
many | NA | TRBJ1-1 | TRBV28 | CASSPIGSRGGTEAFF | TGTGCCAGCTCCCCTATCGGGAGCCGGGGGGGAACTGAAGCTTTCTTT